Below, one T cell receptor beta chain is given with its context. The whole isolated RNA underwent reverse transcription, so sequencing captured expressed TCRB transcripts. The protocol was immunoSEQ multiplex PCR, while the TCRdb copy is restricted to in-frame clones and leaves out a portion. This table holds 400,000 to 500,000 clones, roughly 14% found once. This sample is part of a study of beta chain features in type 1 diabetes. The overall study: In all, approximately 100,000,000 sorted cells from all samples were analyzed.

Looked up from germline, CDR1 is GTSNPN and CDR2 is SVGIG (reference sequence). The J segment lost 2 bases and the V segment lost 3 bases, leaving 4 bases of the junction unmatched. The CDR3 is 14 amino acids. Specimen: naive CD4+ T cells from blood. The sequence was collected from a young man in good health. This chain connects TRBV30 to TRBJ2-7; 10 bases agree with TRBD1. This CDR3 reads CAWSKGTGAYEQYV. The CDR3 nucleotides are TGTGCCTGGAGCAAAGGGACAGGGGCCTACGAGCAGTACGTC.